This T cell receptor (beta chain) was captured by sequencing in a study of cytomegalovirus exposure and HLA in healthy donors. At the level of the study: Earlier results showed roughly 120 million unique TCR beta sequences derived from around 170 million T cells. Findings and caveats of the study: Within an earlier analysis, most TCR beta V segments proved productive either about 87% or about 30% of the time.

Primers: 60 Vbeta forward and 13 Jbeta reverse. The repertoire was sequenced with immunoSEQ multiplex PCR; TCRdb's copy has only in-frame clones and lacks some. The sample is made up of tens of thousands of clones, and the top ten hold around 12% of it. The V gene's germline CDR1 is LNHDA and CDR2 SQIVND (reference sequence). The CDR3 covers 14 residues. V was trimmed by 6 bases and J by 0 bases, leaving 11 bases between them. To note about this clone: Its antigen is still unknown.

The sequence came from a woman in her fifties or sixties in good health and CMV-seropositive. The chain couples TRBV19 to TRBJ1-1; D unresolved. Sequencing was performed on PBMCs. Here the CDR3 reads CASSSGNMNTEAFF. The CDR3 DNA sequence: TGTGCCAGTAGCTCCGGGAACATGAACACTGAAGCTTTCTTT.